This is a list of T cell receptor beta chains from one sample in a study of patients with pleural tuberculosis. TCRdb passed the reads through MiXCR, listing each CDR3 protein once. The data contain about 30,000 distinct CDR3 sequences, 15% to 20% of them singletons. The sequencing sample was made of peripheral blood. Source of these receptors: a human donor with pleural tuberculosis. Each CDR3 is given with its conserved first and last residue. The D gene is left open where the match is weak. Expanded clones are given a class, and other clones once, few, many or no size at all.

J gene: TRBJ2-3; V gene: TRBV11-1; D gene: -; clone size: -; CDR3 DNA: TGTGCCATCAGCCCAGGGACTGTGAGCACAGATACGCAGTATTTT; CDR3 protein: CAISPGTVSTDTQYF
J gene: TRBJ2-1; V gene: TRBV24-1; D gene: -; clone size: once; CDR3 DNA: TGTGCCACCAGTGAAGAGATCCACAATGAGCGGTTCTTT; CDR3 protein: CATSEEIHNERFF
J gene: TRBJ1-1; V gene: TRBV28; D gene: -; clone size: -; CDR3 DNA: TGTCCGAGCGGCCCAGGGATTATGAACACTGAAGCTTTCTTT; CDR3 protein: CPSGPGIMNTEAFF
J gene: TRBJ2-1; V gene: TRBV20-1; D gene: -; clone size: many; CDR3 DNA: TGCAGTGCAGCCTCTAACTACAATGAGCAGTTCTTC; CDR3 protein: CSAASNYNEQFF
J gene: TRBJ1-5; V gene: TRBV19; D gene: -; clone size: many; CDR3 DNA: TGTGCCAGTAGTCCCCGGGGGAGCCTCGCTCAGCCCCAGCATTTT; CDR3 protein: CASSPRGSLAQPQHF
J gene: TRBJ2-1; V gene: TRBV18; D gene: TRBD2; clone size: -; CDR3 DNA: TGTGCCAACTCGCCACGGGCGGGGGGGAAGAATGAGCAGTTCTTC; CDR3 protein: CANSPRAGGKNEQFF
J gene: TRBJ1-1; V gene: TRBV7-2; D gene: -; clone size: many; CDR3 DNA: TGTGCCAGCAGCTTCCGGGCGGCCCAGGCTTTCTTT; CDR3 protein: CASSFRAAQAFF
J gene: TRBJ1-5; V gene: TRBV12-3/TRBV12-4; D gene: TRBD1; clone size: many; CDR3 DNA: TGTGCCAGCAGTCCACAGGGGCATCAGCCCCAGCATTTT; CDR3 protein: CASSPQGHQPQHF
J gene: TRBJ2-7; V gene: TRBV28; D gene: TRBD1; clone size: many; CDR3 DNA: TGTGCCAGCAGTCCTCCGACAGGGACCTACGAGCAGTACTTC; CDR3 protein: CASSPPTGTYEQYF
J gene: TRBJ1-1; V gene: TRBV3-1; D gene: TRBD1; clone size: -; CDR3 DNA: TGTGCCAGCAGGGACAGGGTAATCACCGAAGCTTTCTTT; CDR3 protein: CASRDRVITEAFF
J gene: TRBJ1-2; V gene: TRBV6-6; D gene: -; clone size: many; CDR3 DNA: TGTGCCAGCAGTTACGGGGGCTACACCTTC; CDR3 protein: CASSYGGYTF
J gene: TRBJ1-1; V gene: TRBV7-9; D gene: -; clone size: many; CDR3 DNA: TGTGCCAGCAGCTTAGGACAACGGGAAGCTTTCTTT; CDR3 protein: CASSLGQREAFF
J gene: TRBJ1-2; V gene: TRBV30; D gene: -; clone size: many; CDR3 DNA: TGTGCCTGGAGTGTAAGGGGTTCCTATGGCTACACCTTC; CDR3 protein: CAWSVRGSYGYTF
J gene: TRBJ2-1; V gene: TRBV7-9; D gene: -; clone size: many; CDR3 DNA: TGTGCCAGCAGCTTTCAGGGGACCTACAATGAGCAGTTCTTC; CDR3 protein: CASSFQGTYNEQFF
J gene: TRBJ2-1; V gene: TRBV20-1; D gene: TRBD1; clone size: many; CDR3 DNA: TGCAGTGCCAGCCGGGACAGGGGACATGAGCAGTTCTTC; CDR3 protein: CSASRDRGHEQFF